What follows are 4 T cell receptor beta chains derived from one specimen sequenced in a study of cytomegalovirus exposure and HLA in healthy donors. Amplification used 60 Vbeta primers and 13 Jbeta primers. Libraries were prepared by immunoSEQ multiplex PCR; TCRdb keeps only in-frame clonotypes and omits some of them. This sample's table has under 130,000 clones. Sequenced input: PBMCs. The receptor set was obtained from a man in his forties in good health and CMV-seronegative.

The gene calls are TRBV11-3 and TRBJ2-1; the match to TRBD2 covers 8 bases. Looked up from germline, CDR1 is SGHNT and CDR2 is YENEEA. This CDR3 is 16 amino acids long. J gave up 7 bases and V 0 bases, and 8 bases lay outside the gene matches. CDR3 region: CASSLDLGGGWNEQFF. CDR3 in DNA: TGTGCCAGCAGCTTAGATCTTGGCGGGGGGTGGAATGAGCAGTTCTTC.

The chain combines TRBV6-6 with TRBJ2-5; the D gene is possibly TRBD1 (6 bases). TRBJ2-7 matches the DNA end more closely, so the J call is doubtful. The germline V gene encodes CDR1 MNHNY and CDR2 SVGAGI (reference sequence). This CDR3 comprises 16 residues. The CDR3 DNA is TGTGCCAGCAGTCAAACAGGGAGTCTGGCCTCCTACGAGCAGTACTTC. Protein sequence: CASSQTGSLASYEQYF.

This sequence joins TRBV10-2 and TRBJ2-6; D is unclear. The germline gives CDR1 WSHSY, CDR2 SAAADI. The V end lost 6 bases, the J end lost 3 bases, and 9 bases lay between the germline ends. The CDR3 is 14 amino acids. The CDR3: CASRKVSGANVLTF. The CDR3 DNA follows: TGCGCCAGCAGAAAAGTGAGTGGGGCCAACGTCCTGACTTTC.

Comments on this clone: One junction end does not reproduce the germline sequence, and a read error may be involved. The V call is TRBV6-6, the J call TRBJ2-3; D remains unclear. The CDR3 has 13 residues. The germline CDR1 and CDR2 sequences are MNHNY and SVGAGI (reference sequence). DNA of the CDR3: TGTGCCAGCAGTTACTCAGCCACAGATACGCAGTGTTTT. This codes for CASSYSATDTQCF.